These 3 T cell receptor beta chains came from one sample sequenced in a study of CD8 T cells in Susac syndrome. Reverse transcription used roughly 0.5 to 1 ug RNA and random hexamers. Via MiXCR, TCRdb re-called the immunoSEQ multiplex PCR reads, giving one row per CDR3 protein. The table records 150,000 to 200,000 distinct CDR3 sequences, roughly 90% of them present only once. Sequences were obtained from CD4+ T cells from PBMCs. These receptors were taken from a human donor with Susac syndrome.

The V and J genes are TRBV27 and TRBJ2-7, with TRBD2 matching 14 bases. The CDR3 runs 17 residues. J was trimmed by 2 bases and V by 3 bases; bases with no gene match: 6. Per the germline V gene, CDR1 is MNHEY and CDR2 is SMNVEV (reference sequence). The CDR3 DNA follows: TGTGCCAGCAGTTTTCTCGGGACTAGCGGGGGACCCTACGAGCAGTACTTC. It yields the protein CASSFLGTSGGPYEQYF.

This chain uses TRBV9 with TRBJ1-6; D is unclear. The CDR3 has 16 residues. CDR1 SGDLS and CDR2 YYNGEE come from the germline V gene. V was pared by 0 bases and J by 10 bases, with 17 bases between. CDR3 loop: CASSVASGVVESPLHF. The DNA of the CDR3 is TGTGCCAGCAGCGTAGCGAGCGGGGTGGTAGAATCACCCCTCCACTTT.

This chain connects TRBV20-1 to TRBJ1-1, with D tentatively TRBD1 (5 bases). V was pared by 2 bases and J by 1 base, with 8 bases between. The CDR3 runs 13 residues. Germline values: CDR1 DFQATT, CDR2 SNEGSKA (reference sequence). As DNA, the CDR3 is TGCAGTGCTAGATCAGGGACGAACACTGAAGCTTTCTTT. Translated: CSARSGTNTEAFF.